These T cell receptor beta chains were read from a single sample in a study of OX40 agonist ivuxolimab in advanced cancers. Using immunoSEQ multiplex PCR, the repertoire was profiled, and TCRdb retains in-frame clones only, with some absent. The sample records some 61,000 clones, under 90% being singletons. The sequencing here drew on CD4+ or CD8+ T cells sorted from blood, taken in a trial of the OX40 agonist ivuxolimab. The receptors shown here come from an adult with an advanced solid tumor such as melanoma, head and neck, liver or kidney cancer. Both conserved end residues are part of each CDR3. A D gene is named only where the DNA matches it firmly. Size is stated for part of the rows, as once, few or many counts, or as a class when the clone is expanded.

j_call clone_size d_call v_call cdr3_aa cdr3_nt
TRBJ2-1 few TRBD2 TRBV18 CASSPGTSYNEQFF TGTGCCAGCTCACCAGGGACTAGCTACAATGAGCAGTTCTTC
TRBJ2-3 . . TRBV18 CASSLRTVPDTQYF TGTGCCAGCTCACTCCGGACAGTCCCAGATACGCAGTATTTT
TRBJ2-3 . . TRBV19 CASSIQKSTDTQYF TGTGCCAGTAGTATACAGAAGAGCACAGATACGCAGTATTTT
TRBJ1-1 . TRBD1 TRBV11-2 CASSRSQGLGTEAFF TGTGCCAGCAGCCGATCACAGGGGCTGGGTACTGAAGCTTTCTTT
TRBJ1-2 . . TRBV19 CASSIGGTYFDGYTF TGTGCCAGTAGTATCGGCGGGACCTATTTCGATGGCTACACCTTC
TRBJ1-4 once . TRBV12-2 CASRIPRQGSNEKLFF TGTGCAAGTCGCATTCCGAGACAGGGCTCTAATGAAAAACTGTTTTTT
TRBJ2-5 . TRBD2 TRBV29-1 CSVEGGGRGETQYF TGCAGCGTTGAAGGTGGCGGGAGGGGAGAGACCCAGTACTTC
TRBJ1-6 once . TRBV7-2 CASSLGGLMGSPLHF TGTGCCAGCAGCTTAGGAGGATTGATGGGTTCACCCCTCCACTTT
TRBJ2-5 . TRBD2 TRBV30 CAWGLAGVETQYF TGTGCCTGGGGACTAGCGGGAGTTGAGACCCAGTACTTC
TRBJ2-1 . . TRBV18 CASSPGREGNEQFF TGTGCCAGCTCACCGGGCAGGGAAGGCAATGAGCAGTTCTTC
TRBJ2-1 . TRBD2 TRBV4-1 CASSQDRLADNEQFF TGCGCCAGCAGCCAAGATAGACTAGCGGACAATGAGCAGTTCTTC
TRBJ2-1 . TRBD2 TRBV28 CASSIAGASGNEQFF TGTGCCAGCAGCATAGCGGGAGCGTCGGGGAATGAGCAGTTCTTC
TRBJ1-5 . . TRBV11-2 CASSIDRLQPQHF TGTGCCAGCAGCATCGACAGGCTTCAGCCCCAGCATTTT
TRBJ2-1 . TRBD2 TRBV6-5 CASYGTSGRTEQFF TGTGCCAGTTATGGGACTAGCGGGAGGACTGAGCAGTTCTTC
TRBJ1-2 once . TRBV7-9 CASSFEGYGYTF TGTGCCAGCAGCTTTGAGGGCTATGGCTACACCTTC
TRBJ2-2 . . TRBV5-6 CASSSYEGAGELFF TGTGCCAGCAGCTCCTACGAGGGGGCCGGGGAGCTGTTTTTT
TRBJ1-2 . . TRBV7-3 CASSLNHMQNGYTF TGTGCCAGCAGCTTAAATCATATGCAGAATGGCTACACCTTC
TRBJ2-2 . TRBD1 TRBV6-5 CASSGQGDVGELFF TGTGCCAGCAGTGGTCAGGGGGACGTCGGGGAGCTGTTTTTT
TRBJ2-5 . . TRBV6-5 CASSGWDTPQETQYF TGTGCCAGCAGTGGGTGGGACACTCCACAAGAGACCCAGTACTTC
TRBJ2-1 . TRBD2 TRBV9 CASSWTSVENNEQFF TGTGCCAGCAGCTGGACTAGTGTGGAAAACAATGAGCAGTTCTTC
TRBJ1-3 . . TRBV2 CASSAQRNTIYF TGTGCCAGCAGCGCCCAGAGAAACACCATATATTTT
TRBJ1-6 . . TRBV7-9 CASSTTGNSPLHF TGTGCCAGCAGCACAACAGGGAATTCACCCCTCCACTTT
TRBJ1-2 . . TRBV4-2 CASSQDPEGTYGYTF TGTGCCAGCAGCCAAGATCCTGAGGGAACCTATGGCTACACCTTC
TRBJ2-1 . . TRBV5-1 CASSLNLYNEQFF TGCGCCAGCAGCTTGAATCTCTACAATGAGCAGTTCTTC
TRBJ2-5 . . TRBV7-2 CASKFQETQYF TGTGCCTCCAAGTTTCAAGAGACCCAGTACTTC
TRBJ1-1 . . TRBV30 CAWTFTTEAFF TGTGCCTGGACGTTTACAACTGAAGCTTTCTTT
TRBJ1-1 . TRBD1 TRBV7-8 CASSIPDRIDLNTEAFF TGTGCCAGCAGCATACCGGACAGGATTGACCTGAACACTGAAGCTTTCTTT
TRBJ2-2 . . TRBV7-2 CASSQTGPGELFF TGTGCCAGCAGCCAGACGGGACCGGGGGAGCTGTTTTTT
TRBJ2-7 . . TRBV12-5 CASGLDGSYEQYF TGTGCTAGTGGTTTGGACGGATCCTACGAGCAGTACTTC
TRBJ2-3 once . TRBV6-5 CASSYLPDRTDTQYF TGTGCCAGCAGTTACCTTCCCGACCGCACAGATACGCAGTATTTT
TRBJ1-2 . . TRBV1 CTSSEGAWNYGYTF TGCACCAGCAGCGAAGGGGCGTGGAACTATGGCTACACCTTC
TRBJ2-7 . . TRBV6-1 CAGSEVAYEQYF TGTGCCGGCAGTGAAGTGGCCTACGAGCAGTACTTC
TRBJ2-7 . TRBD1 TRBV28 CASSLLQGAYEQYF TGTGCCAGCAGTTTATTACAGGGGGCTTACGAGCAGTACTTC
TRBJ2-7 . TRBD2 TRBV5-6 CASSFLPSGTYEQYF TGTGCCAGCAGCTTTCTCCCTAGCGGGACCTACGAGCAGTACTTC
TRBJ2-3 . . TRBV28 CASSFGVLVADQTGTQYF TGTGCCAGCAGTTTTGGGGTTCTAGTAGCGGATCAAACGGGTACGCAGTATTTT
TRBJ2-7 . . TRBV11-2 CASSLPLLLMGGQYEQYF TGTGCCAGCAGCTTACCGCTACTTCTAATGGGAGGACAATACGAGCAGTACTTC
TRBJ1-1 . . TRBV11-2 CASSLVSGRRGAEAFF TGTGCCAGCAGCTTAGTTTCGGGCAGGCGTGGGGCTGAAGCTTTCTTT
TRBJ2-3 few . TRBV9 CASSETGLRSDTQYF TGTGCCAGCAGCGAGACGGGCTTGAGATCAGATACGCAGTATTTT
TRBJ1-2 . . TRBV2 CASGEILPANYGYTF TGTGCCAGTGGGGAAATCCTACCCGCCAACTATGGCTACACCTTC
TRBJ2-7 . TRBD2 TRBV28 CASSIPSGGPYEQYF TGTGCCAGCAGTATCCCTAGCGGGGGGCCCTACGAGCAGTACTTC